This paragraph covers one TCR beta chain sequence. The data belong to a study of tumor and adjacent non-tumor tissue in lung cancer. RNA was extracted from bulk tissue without any cell sorting. More than 3 cm separated this lung sample from the edge of the tumor. Donors were chemotherapy-naive, newly diagnosed lung cancer surgical patients in China, August–late 2014. The library came from three nested PCR rounds adapted from ARM-PCR protocols. TCRdb reprocessed the multiplex PCR reads via MiXCR and lists one record per CDR3 protein. The sample has around 75,000 distinct CDR3 sequences; around 70% are singletons. Germline CDR1 is LNHDA and CDR2 is SQIVND (reference sequence). Trimming took off 7 bases at V and 6 bases at J, with 19 bases between the two ends. The CDR3 extends over 15 amino acids.

This sequence joins TRBV19 and TRBJ1-5, with a weak D call TRBD1 (5 bases). The sequenced sample was distant non-tumor lung tissue. This receptor was taken from a woman in her forties or fifties with non-small cell lung cancer. The CDR3 sequence: CASTLKAGSSQPQHF. CDR3 DNA sequence: TGTGCCAGTACTCTCAAAGCAGGGTCTAGTCAGCCCCAGCATTTT.